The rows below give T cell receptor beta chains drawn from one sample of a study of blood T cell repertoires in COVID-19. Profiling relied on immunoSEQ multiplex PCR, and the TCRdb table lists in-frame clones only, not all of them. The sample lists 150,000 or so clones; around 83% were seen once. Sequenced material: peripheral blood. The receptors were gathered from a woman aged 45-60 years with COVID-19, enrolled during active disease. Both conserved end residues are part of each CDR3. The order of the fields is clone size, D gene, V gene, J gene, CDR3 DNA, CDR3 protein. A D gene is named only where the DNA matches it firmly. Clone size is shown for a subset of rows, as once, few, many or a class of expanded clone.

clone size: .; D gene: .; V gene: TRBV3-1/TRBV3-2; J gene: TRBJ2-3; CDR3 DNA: TGTGCCAGCAGCCAAGGGTTACTGGGCACAGATACGCAGTATTTT; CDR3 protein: CASSQGLLGTDTQYF
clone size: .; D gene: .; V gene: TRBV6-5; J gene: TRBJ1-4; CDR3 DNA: TGTGCCAGCAGCCCCGGTAGGGGGAATGAAAAACTGTTTTTT; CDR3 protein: CASSPGRGNEKLFF
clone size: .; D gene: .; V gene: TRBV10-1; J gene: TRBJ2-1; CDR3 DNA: TGCGCCAGCAGTGATAGGACAGACTACAATGAGCAGTTCTTC; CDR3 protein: CASSDRTDYNEQFF
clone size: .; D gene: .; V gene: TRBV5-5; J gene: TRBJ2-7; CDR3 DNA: TGTGCCAGCAGCCCGGGGACTTACGAGCAGTACTTC; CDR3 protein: CASSPGTYEQYF
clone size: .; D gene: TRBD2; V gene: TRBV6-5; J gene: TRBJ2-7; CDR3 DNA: TGTGCCAGCAGACTAGCGGGGGGCTACGAGCAGTACTTC; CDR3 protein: CASRLAGGYEQYF
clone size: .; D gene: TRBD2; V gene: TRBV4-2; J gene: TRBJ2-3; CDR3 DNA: TGTGCCAGCAGCCAAGATGAGTGGACTAGCGGGGGGGGCACAGATACGCAGTATTTT; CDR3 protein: CASSQDEWTSGGGTDTQYF
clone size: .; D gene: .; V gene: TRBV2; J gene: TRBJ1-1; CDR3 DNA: TGTGCCAGCAGTGAACTAGGTCAGAACACTGAAGCTTTCTTT; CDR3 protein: CASSELGQNTEAFF
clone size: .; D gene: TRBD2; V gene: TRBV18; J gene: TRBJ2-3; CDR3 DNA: TGTGCCAGCTCACCGAGACGAGCGGGGGGGCGGGATACGCAGTATTTT; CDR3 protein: CASSPRRAGGRDTQYF
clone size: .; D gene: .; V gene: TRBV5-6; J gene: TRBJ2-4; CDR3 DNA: TGTGCCAGCAGCTGGCGGGGTTCAGGAAACATTCAGTACTTC; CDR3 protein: CASSWRGSGNIQYF
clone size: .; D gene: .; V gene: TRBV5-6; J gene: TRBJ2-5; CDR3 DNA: TGTGCCAGCAGCGATGTGGGCAGGGCGGAGACCCAGTACTTC; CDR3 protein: CASSDVGRAETQYF
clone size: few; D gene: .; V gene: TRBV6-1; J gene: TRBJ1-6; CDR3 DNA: TGTGCCAGCAGTGAGGACAGCGAAAGACATTATAATTCACCCCTCCACTTT; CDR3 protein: CASSEDSERHYNSPLHF
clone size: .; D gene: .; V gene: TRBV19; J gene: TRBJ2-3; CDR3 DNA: TGTGCCACTTCATATGTGGTAACTAGCACAGATACGCAGTATTTT; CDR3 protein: CATSYVVTSTDTQYF
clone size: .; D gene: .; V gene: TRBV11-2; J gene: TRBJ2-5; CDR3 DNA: TGTGCCAGCAGCTCACCAAAAAAGACCCTAGCAAGTGAGACCCAGTACTTC; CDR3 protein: CASSSPKKTLASETQYF
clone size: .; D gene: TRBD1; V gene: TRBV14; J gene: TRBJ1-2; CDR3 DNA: TGTGCCAGCAGCCAAGATACCCGGACAGGGTATGGCTACACCTTC; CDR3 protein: CASSQDTRTGYGYTF
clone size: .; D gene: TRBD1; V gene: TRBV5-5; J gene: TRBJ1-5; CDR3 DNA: TGTGCCAGCAGCAGGGACAGATATAGCAATCAGCCCCAGCATTTT; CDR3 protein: CASSRDRYSNQPQHF
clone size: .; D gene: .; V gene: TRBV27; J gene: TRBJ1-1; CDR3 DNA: TGTGCCAGCAGCCTAGGGGGATTTGTTGAAGCTTTCTTT; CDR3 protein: CASSLGGFVEAFF
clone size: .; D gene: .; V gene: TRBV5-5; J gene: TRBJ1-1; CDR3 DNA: TGTGCCAGCAGCTTGTCAGGGTGGGGCACTGAAGCTTTCTTT; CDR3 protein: CASSLSGWGTEAFF
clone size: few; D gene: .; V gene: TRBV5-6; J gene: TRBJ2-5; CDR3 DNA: TGTGCCAGCAGCTTGTTGTTTGGCAGGCAAGAGACCCAGTACTTC; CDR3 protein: CASSLLFGRQETQYF
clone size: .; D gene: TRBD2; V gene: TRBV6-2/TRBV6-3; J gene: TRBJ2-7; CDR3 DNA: TGTGCCAGCAGCCGGGGACTAGCGGGGTCGGGTGAGCAGTACTTC; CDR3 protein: CASSRGLAGSGEQYF
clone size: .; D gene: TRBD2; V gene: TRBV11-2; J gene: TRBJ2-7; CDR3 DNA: TGTGCCAGCAGCTTAATTCAAGGGCAGGGAGGGAAAGAGCAGTACTTC; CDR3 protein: CASSLIQGQGGKEQYF
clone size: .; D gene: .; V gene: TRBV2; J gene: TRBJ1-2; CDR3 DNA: TGTGCCAGCAGTGAACAGGCGACAGGCTATGGCTACACCTTC; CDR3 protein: CASSEQATGYGYTF
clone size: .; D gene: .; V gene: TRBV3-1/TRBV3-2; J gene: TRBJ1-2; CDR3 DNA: TGTGCCAGCAGCCAAGGCCCCCAGGGATCCTATGGCTACACCTTC; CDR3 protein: CASSQGPQGSYGYTF
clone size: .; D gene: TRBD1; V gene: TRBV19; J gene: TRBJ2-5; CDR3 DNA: TGTGCCAGTAGTAAAACGACAGGGCCCCTGCAAGAGACCCAGTACTTC; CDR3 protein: CASSKTTGPLQETQYF
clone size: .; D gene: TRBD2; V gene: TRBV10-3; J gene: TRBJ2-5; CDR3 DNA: TGTGCCATCAGGGGACTAGCGGGGGGACGGGAGACCCAGTACTTC; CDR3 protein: CAIRGLAGGRETQYF
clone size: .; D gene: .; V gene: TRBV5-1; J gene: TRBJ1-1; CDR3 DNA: TGCGCCAGCAGCCCGGCCGGGGACATGAACACTGAAGCTTTCTTT; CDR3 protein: CASSPAGDMNTEAFF
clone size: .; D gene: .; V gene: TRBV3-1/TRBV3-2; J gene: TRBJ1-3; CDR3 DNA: TGTGCCAGCAGCCAGCAGGGAGGCTCTGGAAACACCATATATTTT; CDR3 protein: CASSQQGGSGNTIYF
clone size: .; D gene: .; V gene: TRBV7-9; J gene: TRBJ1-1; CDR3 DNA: TGTGCCAGCAGTAGGGGGACCACTGAAGCTTTCTTT; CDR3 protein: CASSRGTTEAFF
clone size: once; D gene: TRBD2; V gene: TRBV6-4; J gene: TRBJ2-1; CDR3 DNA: TGTGCCAGCGCCCGGTCGGGGGGGGAGTCCTACAATGAGCAGTTCTTC; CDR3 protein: CASARSGGESYNEQFF
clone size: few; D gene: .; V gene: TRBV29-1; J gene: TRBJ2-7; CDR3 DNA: TGCAGCGTTGAGGGGGGGCGGTACGAGCAGTACTTC; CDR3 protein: CSVEGGRYEQYF
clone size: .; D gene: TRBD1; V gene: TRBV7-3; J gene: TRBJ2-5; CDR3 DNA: TGTGCCAGCAGCCCGGGACAGGGGGGGCAAGAGACCCAGTACTTC; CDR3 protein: CASSPGQGGQETQYF
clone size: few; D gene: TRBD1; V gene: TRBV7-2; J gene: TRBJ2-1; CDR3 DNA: TGTGCCAGCAGCTTAACAGTAGCGTTCCGGGACAGGGAGTACAATGAGCAGTTCTTC; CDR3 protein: CASSLTVAFRDREYNEQFF
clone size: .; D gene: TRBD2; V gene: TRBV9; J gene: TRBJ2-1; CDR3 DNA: TGTGCCAGCAGCCCCCGGCTAGCGGAGTACAATGAGCAGTTCTTC; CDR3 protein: CASSPRLAEYNEQFF
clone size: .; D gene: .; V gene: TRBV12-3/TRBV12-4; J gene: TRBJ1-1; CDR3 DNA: TGTGCCAGCAGTGTCTATAACACTGAAGCTTTCTTT; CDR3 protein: CASSVYNTEAFF
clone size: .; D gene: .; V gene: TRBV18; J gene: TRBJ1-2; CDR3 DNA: TGTGCCAGCTCACAGCAGGAGGGGCATCACTATGGCTACACCTTC; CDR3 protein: CASSQQEGHHYGYTF
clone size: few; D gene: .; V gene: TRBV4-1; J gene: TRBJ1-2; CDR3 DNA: TGCGCCAGCAGCCAAGAGAACGGGAACTATGGCTACACCTTC; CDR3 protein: CASSQENGNYGYTF
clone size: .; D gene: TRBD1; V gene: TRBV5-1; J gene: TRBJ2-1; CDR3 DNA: TGCGCCAGCAACAACAGGGGAGACTTGGAAAATGAGCAGTTCTTC; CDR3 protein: CASNNRGDLENEQFF
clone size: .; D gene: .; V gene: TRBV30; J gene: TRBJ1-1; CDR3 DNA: TGTGCCTGGGTTGGGGCCTTAATGAACACTGAAGCTTTCTTT; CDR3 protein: CAWVGALMNTEAFF
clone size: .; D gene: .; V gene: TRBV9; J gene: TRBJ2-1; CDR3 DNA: TGTGCCAGCAGCCCTGATGCGGGGGCCCAGATCTACAATGAGCAGTTCTTC; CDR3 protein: CASSPDAGAQIYNEQFF
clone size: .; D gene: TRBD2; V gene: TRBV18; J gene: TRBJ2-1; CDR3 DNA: TGTGCCAGCTCAGTGCGGACTAGCGGGGGACCGGTGGGGGGTGAGCAGTTCTTC; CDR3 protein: CASSVRTSGGPVGGEQFF
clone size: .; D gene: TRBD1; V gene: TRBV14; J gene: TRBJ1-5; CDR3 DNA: TGTGCCAGCAGCCAAACGACAGGGAATCAGCCCCAGCATTTT; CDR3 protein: CASSQTTGNQPQHF
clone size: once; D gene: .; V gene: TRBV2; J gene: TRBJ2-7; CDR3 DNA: TGTGCCAGCAGGACTGAGCACTCCTACGAGCAGTACTTC; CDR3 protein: CASRTEHSYEQYF
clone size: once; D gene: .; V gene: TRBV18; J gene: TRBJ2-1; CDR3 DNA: TGTGCCAGCTCACCACCTGGGGGGGCGGCCAATGAGCAGTTCTTC; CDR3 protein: CASSPPGGAANEQFF
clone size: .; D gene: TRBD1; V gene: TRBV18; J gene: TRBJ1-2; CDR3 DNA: TGTGCCAGCTCACCAACTGAATCACAGGGGCGAGGCTACACCTTC; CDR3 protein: CASSPTESQGRGYTF
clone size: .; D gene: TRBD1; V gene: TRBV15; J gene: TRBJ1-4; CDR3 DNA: TGTGCCACCAGCTGGGGACAGGGGTTTAATGAAAAACTGTTTTTT; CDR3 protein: CATSWGQGFNEKLFF
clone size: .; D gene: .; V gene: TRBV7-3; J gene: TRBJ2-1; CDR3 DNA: TGTGCCAGCAGCTTAGATTTCACTCTGCAGCAGTTCTTC; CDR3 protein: CASSLDFTLQQFF
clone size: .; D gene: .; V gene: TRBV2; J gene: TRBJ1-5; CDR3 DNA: TGTGCCAGCAGATACAGGGTTAATAGCAATCAGCCCCAGCATTTT; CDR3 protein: CASRYRVNSNQPQHF
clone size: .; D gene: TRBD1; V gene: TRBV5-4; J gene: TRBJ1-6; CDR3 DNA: TGTGCCAGCAGCCCGACAGGGGGAGTGTCACCCCTCCACTTT; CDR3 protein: CASSPTGGVSPLHF
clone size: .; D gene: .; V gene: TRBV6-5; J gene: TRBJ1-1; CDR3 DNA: TGTGCCAGCAGCACCACGGTGAACACTGAAGCTTTCTTT; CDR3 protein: CASSTTVNTEAFF
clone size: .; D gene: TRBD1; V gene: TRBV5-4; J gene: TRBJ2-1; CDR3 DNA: TGTGCCAGCAGCTTTTGGACAGGCAATGAGCAGTTCTTC; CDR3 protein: CASSFWTGNEQFF
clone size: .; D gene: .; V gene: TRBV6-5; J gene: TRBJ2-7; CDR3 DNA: TGTGCCAGCAGTTACGGGCGGGGGCGTGAGCAGTACTTC; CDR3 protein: CASSYGRGREQYF
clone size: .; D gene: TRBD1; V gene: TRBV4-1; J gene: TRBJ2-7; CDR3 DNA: TGCGCCAGCAGCCAAGATGGAGGGACAGGGGCCCAGCAGTACTTC; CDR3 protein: CASSQDGGTGAQQYF
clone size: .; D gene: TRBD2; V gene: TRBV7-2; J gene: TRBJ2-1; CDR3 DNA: TGTGCCAGCAGCTTTTCACTAGCGGTGCCCGAAGGGCAGTTCTTC; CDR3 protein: CASSFSLAVPEGQFF
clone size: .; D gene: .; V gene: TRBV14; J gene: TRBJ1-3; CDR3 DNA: TGTGCCAGCAGTCTGGCGGCGGGGAACACCATATATTTT; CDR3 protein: CASSLAAGNTIYF
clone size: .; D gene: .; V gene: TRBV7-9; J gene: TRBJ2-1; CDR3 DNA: TGTGCCAGCGAGGTTTGGCGGGGGCCTTCCTACAATGAGCAGTTCTTC; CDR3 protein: CASEVWRGPSYNEQFF